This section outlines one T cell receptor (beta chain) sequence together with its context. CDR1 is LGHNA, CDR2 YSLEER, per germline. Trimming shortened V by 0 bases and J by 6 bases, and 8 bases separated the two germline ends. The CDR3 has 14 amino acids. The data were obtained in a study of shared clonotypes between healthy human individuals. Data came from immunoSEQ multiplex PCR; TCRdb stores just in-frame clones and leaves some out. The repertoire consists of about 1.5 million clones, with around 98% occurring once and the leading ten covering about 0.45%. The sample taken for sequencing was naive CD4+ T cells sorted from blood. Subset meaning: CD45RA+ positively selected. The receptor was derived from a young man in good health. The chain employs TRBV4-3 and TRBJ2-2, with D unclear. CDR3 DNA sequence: TGCGCCAGCAGCCAAGATCGACTGTCCGGGGAGCTGTTTTTT. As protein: CASSQDRLSGELFF.